This entry lists 28 T cell receptor beta chains sequenced from one sample in a study of cytomegalovirus exposure and HLA in healthy donors. The PCR ran on 60 Vbeta and 13 Jbeta primers. Clones were read by immunoSEQ multiplex PCR, and TCRdb kept only the in-frame ones, dropping some. Its clone listing holds some 200,000 clones. Sequenced: PBMCs. These receptor sequences come from a boy between 5 and 17 years old in good health and CMV-seronegative.

The chain employs TRBV18 and TRBJ2-7, with D unclear. The V and J ends lost 0 bases and 4 bases respectively, with 10 bases between them. CDR1 and CDR2 from the germline V gene are KGHSH and LQKENI. CDR3 length: 14 amino acids. The CDR3 sequence is CASSPPSRTYEQYF. DNA for the CDR3: TGTGCCAGCTCACCACCCTCCAGAACGTACGAGCAGTACTTC.

The V and J genes are TRBV30 and TRBJ1-1; 7 nucleotides align to TRBD1. There are 17 residues in the CDR3. V shed 0 bases and J 5 bases; nucleotides not matched to a gene: 15. Germline values: CDR1 GTSNPN, CDR2 SVGIG (reference sequence). CDR3 residues: CAWSVPPNRGGETEAFF. The DNA of the CDR3 is TGTGCCTGGAGTGTACCCCCGAACAGGGGAGGAGAAACTGAAGCTTTCTTT.

This chain joins TRBV5-6 and TRBJ2-1, with 7 positions matching TRBD2. The CDR3 is 12 residues long. J gave up 10 bases and V 3 bases, and 4 bases lay outside the gene matches. Per germline, CDR1 SGHDT and CDR2 YYEEEE. The CDR3 sequence is CASSSLREEQFF. The DNA for the CDR3 is TGTGCCAGCAGCTCTCTGCGGGAGGAGCAGTTCTTC.

The chain employs TRBV4-1 and TRBJ2-1; TRBD2 aligns across 12 bases. This CDR3 is built from 16 residues. The ends lost 3 bases at V and 10 bases at J; junction bases unmatched: 10. Germline V CDR1 and CDR2: MGHRA, YSYEKL. CDR3 residues: CASSQPTSGGPREQFF. For the CDR3, the DNA is TGCGCCAGCAGCCAGCCTACTAGCGGGGGGCCTCGGGAGCAGTTCTTC.

The V gene is TRBV7-2, the J gene TRBJ2-5; 8 bases agree with TRBD1. Matching the DNA end better, TRBJ2-7 makes the J call doubtful. CDR1 and CDR2 (germline): SGHTA, FQGNSA. The CDR3 is made up of 13 amino acids. The CDR3 loop reads CASSTTGGYEQYF. CDR3 sequence (DNA): TGTGCCAGCAGCACTACAGGGGGCTACGAGCAGTACTTC.

The gene calls are TRBV4-1 and TRBJ1-6, with TRBD1 matching over 9 bases. The V and J ends lost 5 bases and 7 bases, in that order; junction bases with no gene match: 6. The CDR3 loop spans 15 amino acids. Germline CDR1 and CDR2: MGHRA and YSYEKL. The CDR3 DNA reads as TGCGCCAGCAGCTCTCGGACAGGGGAAAATTCACCCCTCCACTTT. Amino acid sequence: CASSSRTGENSPLHF.

The chain uses TRBV11-2 and TRBJ1-1; maybe TRBD1 (5 bases). Germline CDR1 SGHAT, CDR2 FQNNGV. The CDR3 loop spans 12 amino acids. Trimming pared 1 base from V and 7 bases from J, leaving 7 bases between. The CDR3 nucleotides are TGTGCCAGCAGCTTAGCAGGGCTTGAAGCTTTCTTT. It is translated as CASSLAGLEAFF.

This chain uses TRBV27 with TRBJ1-1, with a tentative D call TRBD1 (5 bases). This CDR3 is 13 amino acids long. The V end lost 5 bases, the J end lost 6 bases, and 13 bases lay between the germline ends. In germline, CDR1 is MNHEY, CDR2 SMNVEV (reference sequence). The DNA of the CDR3 is TGTGCCAGCAGTAGGTTGGGGCATGCTGAAGCTTTCTTT. Its translation: CASSRLGHAEAFF.

The chain uses TRBV5-4 and TRBJ2-7; 11 bases align to TRBD2. Germline V lookup: CDR1 SGHNT, CDR2 YYREEE (reference sequence). With V trimmed by 4 bases and J by 1 base, 7 bases remained unmatched. The CDR3 consists of 16 residues. The CDR3 nucleotides read TGTGCCAGCAGCCTGGAACTAGCGGGGGTTTCCTACGAGCAGTACTTC. Its translation is CASSLELAGVSYEQYF.

This rearrangement joins TRBV5-6 to TRBJ1-2, with a tentative D call TRBD1 (6 bases). Germline V gives CDR1 SGHDT, CDR2 YYEEEE. This CDR3 comprises 14 residues. The V and J ends lost 6 bases and 8 bases respectively, with 20 bases between them. The CDR3 protein is CASTLDSQVWGYTF. In nucleotides, the CDR3 is TGTGCCAGCACCCTGGACAGCCAAGTGTGGGGCTACACCTTC. Together with reference TRBV5-6 and TRBJ1-2, the CDR3 gives the full variable domain: DAGVTQSPTHLIKTRGQQVTLRCSPKSGHDTVSWYQQALGQGPQFIFQYYEEEERQRGNFPDRFSGHQFPNYSSELNVNALLLGDSALYLCASTLDSQVWGYTFGSGTRLTVV.

The rearrangement links TRBV13 to TRBJ2-3; 7 bases line up with TRBD1. Looked up from germline, CDR1 is PRHDT and CDR2 is FYEKMQ (reference sequence). J lost 7 bases, V lost 5 bases, and 12 bases had no gene match. The length of the CDR3 is 15 residues. The CDR3, as DNA: TGTGCCAGCAGCCTTTATATAGGGACAGAAAATACGCAGTATTTT. Its protein is CASSLYIGTENTQYF.

With respect to this clone: The sample holds other DNA sequences that translate to the same CDR3. The chain is built from TRBV5-1 and TRBJ2-7; D is possibly TRBD1 (6 bases). Germline V gene sequence: CDR1 SGHRS, CDR2 YFSETQ. With 5 bases removed from V and 0 bases from J, the gap between germline ends came to 12 bases. This CDR3 region has 14 residues. The CDR3 DNA reads TGCGCCAGCAGGGGGGCGGTAAGCTCCTACGAGCAGTACTTC. This sequence encodes CASRGAVSSYEQYF.

This chain connects TRBV4-1 to TRBJ2-2, with TRBD2 matching 10 bases. The CDR3 is made up of 16 amino acids. J gave up 8 bases and V 4 bases, and 10 bases lay outside the gene matches. CDR1 and CDR2 from the germline V gene are MGHRA and YSYEKL. The DNA for the CDR3 is TGCGCCAGCAGCCCAACCACTAGCGGGAAAGGAGGGGAGCTGTTTTTT. This sequence encodes CASSPTTSGKGGELFF.

The chain links TRBV6-1 to TRBJ2-7, with D perhaps matching TRBD2 (6 bases). The CDR3 length is 15 residues. Germline V gives CDR1 MNHNS, CDR2 SASEGT. Trimming removed 2 bases at V and 0 bases at J, with 11 bases between. The CDR3 loop is CASSELAESSYEQYF. The CDR3 coding sequence is TGTGCCAGCAGTGAATTAGCGGAAAGCTCCTACGAGCAGTACTTC.

The chain couples TRBV30 to TRBJ2-7; possible D gene TRBD1, 6 bases. The CDR3 extends over 14 amino acids. The germline V gene has CDR1 GTSNPN and CDR2 SVGIG (reference sequence). Trimming pared 2 bases from V and 6 bases from J, leaving 17 bases between. CDR3 coding DNA: TGTGCCTGGAGTTCCGGGACAAAAAAGGGCGAGCAGTACTTC. Its protein product is CAWSSGTKKGEQYF.

The V gene is TRBV7-2, the J gene TRBJ1-2; D ambiguous. This CDR3 region has 15 residues. CDR1 is SGHTA, CDR2 FQGNSA, per germline. V lost 1 base and J 5 bases, leaving 14 bases between the germline ends. This chain's CDR3 is CASSLEAQKEYGYTF. The CDR3 DNA follows: TGTGCCAGCAGCTTAGAAGCCCAAAAGGAGTATGGCTACACCTTC.

J is TRBJ1-2 and V is TRBV20-1, with TRBD1 matching 7 bases. With V trimmed by 6 bases and J by 6 bases, 4 bases remained unmatched. Germline V gene sequence: CDR1 DFQATT, CDR2 SNEGSKA (reference sequence). The CDR3 spans 11 residues. As DNA, the CDR3 is TGCAGTGCGGAGACAGGGAATGGCTACACCTTC. This translates into CSAETGNGYTF.

The gene calls are TRBV29-1 and TRBJ2-1, with D possibly TRBD1 on 5 matching bases. CDR1 is SQVTM and CDR2 is ANQGSEA in the germline V gene. The CDR3 extends over 11 amino acids. The V gene lost 7 bases and the J gene lost 7 bases, with 11 bases spanning the gap. This chain's CDR3 is CSAPSGNEQFF. CDR3 DNA sequence: TGCAGCGCCCCGTCAGGGAATGAGCAGTTCTTC.

The V gene is TRBV19, the J gene TRBJ2-7; D may be TRBD1 (7 bases). The germline V gene has CDR1 LNHDA and CDR2 SQIVND (reference sequence). The CDR3 extends over 15 amino acids. With 5 bases removed from V and 2 bases from J, the gap between germline ends came to 16 bases. CDR3 loop: CASSASGGHPYEQYF. Written as DNA, the CDR3 is TGTGCCAGTAGTGCGTCAGGGGGGCACCCCTACGAGCAGTACTTC.

DNA of the CDR3: TGTGCCAGTAGTATCGGGACAGGGGGCTCCGGGGAGCTGTTTTTT. Translated, it gives CASSIGTGGSGELFF. The chain recombines TRBV19 with TRBJ2-2, with TRBD1 matching 12 bases. Germline V gives CDR1 LNHDA, CDR2 SQIVND (reference sequence). CDR3 length equals 15 residues. Trimming at V came to 3 bases and at J to 6 bases, leaving 2 bases not matched to a gene.

The J gene is TRBJ2-5, the V gene TRBV19; D unresolved. Trimming shortened V by 8 bases and J by 3 bases, and 13 bases separated the two germline ends. The CDR3 is made up of 13 amino acids. The germline V gene has CDR1 LNHDA and CDR2 SQIVND (reference sequence). CDR3 in DNA: TGTGCCAGTCCATGGGTGGCGGAAGAGACCCAGTACTTC. It translates to CASPWVAEETQYF.

A note on this clone: One end of the junction is discordant with germline, which a read error may explain. The chain uses TRBV4-2 and TRBJ1-1, with a possible D match to TRBD1 (6 bases). Germline V gene lookup returns CDR1 LGHNA and CDR2 YNFKEQ. The CDR3 is 14 amino acids. The CDR3 loop is CASNQDRQGREAFF. DNA of the CDR3: TGTGCCAGCAACCAAGATCGGCAGGGGCGAGAAGCTTTCTTT.

The rearrangement uses TRBV19 and TRBJ1-4; TRBD1 aligns across 7 bases. Trimming took 5 bases from V and 2 from J; bases not matched to a gene: 5. The CDR3 has 15 amino acids. In germline, CDR1 is LNHDA, CDR2 SQIVND (reference sequence). The CDR3 here is CASSPQTGTNEKLFF. The CDR3 DNA sequence: TGTGCCAGTAGTCCCCAGACAGGGACTAATGAAAAACTGTTTTTT.

This chain joins TRBV4-1 and TRBJ2-1; D is perhaps TRBD2 (5 bases). In germline, CDR1 is MGHRA, CDR2 YSYEKL. This CDR3 has 19 amino acids. The ends were cut back, 1 base at V and 0 bases at J, with 19 bases in the middle. The CDR3 bases are TGCGCCAGCAGCCAAGGTTTACGGGGATCGGTTAGCTCCTACAATGAGCAGTTCTTC. This translates into CASSQGLRGSVSSYNEQFF.

This chain links TRBV27 with TRBJ2-7, with TRBD1 identical over 7 bases. From germline, CDR1 is MNHEY and CDR2 SMNVEV (reference sequence). This CDR3 has 14 amino acids. Unmatched junction bases numbered 7, after V lost 8 bases and J lost 0 bases. The CDR3 here is CASAQGESSYEQYF. In nucleotides, the CDR3 is TGTGCCAGCGCTCAGGGGGAAAGCTCCTACGAGCAGTACTTC.

J is TRBJ1-1 and V is TRBV5-5, with D unclear. The CDR3 runs to 12 residues. The germline V gene has CDR1 SGHKS and CDR2 YYEKEE (reference sequence). Trimming cost V 2 bases and J 5 bases, with 7 bases left between them. This chain's CDR3 is CASSLAWTEAFF. For the CDR3, the DNA is TGTGCCAGCAGCTTAGCGTGGACTGAAGCTTTCTTT. The full variable domain, rest sourced from reference TRBV5-5 and TRBJ1-1, is DAGVTQSPTHLIKTRGQQVTLRCSPISGHKSVSWYQQVLGQGPQFIFQYYEKEERGRGNFPDRFSARQFPNYSSELNVNALLLGDSALYLCASSLAWTEAFFGQGTRLTVV.

This rearrangement joins TRBV5-5 to TRBJ1-4, with D perhaps TRBD1 (6 bases). The V end was cut by 0 bases, the J end by 4 bases, with 10 bases between. Per the germline V gene, CDR1 is SGHKS and CDR2 is YYEKEE (reference sequence). This CDR3 comprises 15 residues. The CDR3, as DNA: TGTGCCAGCAGCTTGGACGGACAGTTTAATGAAAAACTGTTTTTT. Encoded protein: CASSLDGQFNEKLFF.

The chain uses TRBV11-3 and TRBJ2-3, with D maybe TRBD2 (5 bases). The CDR3 is 14 amino acids. V lost 3 bases, J lost 0 bases, and 7 bases lay in between. The germline CDR1 and CDR2 sequences are SGHNT and YENEEA. CDR3 nucleotide sequence: TGTGCCAGCAGCTTTGGACTGAGCACAGATACGCAGTATTTT. Protein sequence: CASSFGLSTDTQYF.